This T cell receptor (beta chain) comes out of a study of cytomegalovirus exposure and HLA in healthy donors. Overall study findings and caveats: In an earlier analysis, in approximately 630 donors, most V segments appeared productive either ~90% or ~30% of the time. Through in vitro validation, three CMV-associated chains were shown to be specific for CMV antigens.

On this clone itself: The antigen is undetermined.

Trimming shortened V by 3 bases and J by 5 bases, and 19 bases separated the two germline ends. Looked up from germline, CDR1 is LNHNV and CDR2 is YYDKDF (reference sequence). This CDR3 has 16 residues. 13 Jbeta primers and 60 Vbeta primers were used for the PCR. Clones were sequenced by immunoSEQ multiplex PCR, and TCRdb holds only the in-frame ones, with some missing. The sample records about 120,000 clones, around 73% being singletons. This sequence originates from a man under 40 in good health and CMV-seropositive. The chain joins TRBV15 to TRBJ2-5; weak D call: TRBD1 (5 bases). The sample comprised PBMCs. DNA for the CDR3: TGTGCCACCAGCAGGCCTTTAGGGGCGATTGGGGAGACCCAGTACTTC. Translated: CATSRPLGAIGETQYF.